These T cell receptor beta chains were read from a single sample in a study of low-dose radiotherapy and immunotherapy resistance in tumors. TCRdb independently ran MiXCR on the reads; one entry per CDR3 protein. The sample has approximately 90,000 distinct CDR3 sequences, 9.4% seen once. This sample comprised PBMCs, obtained before treatment. These receptors were taken from a male donor with prostate cancer. CDR3s include the opening cysteine and the closing phenylalanine or tryptophan. D genes are given only for firm matches. The size entry is marked missing in some rows and otherwise reads once, few, many or a size class.

cdr3_length d_call j_call clone_size v_call cdr3_nt cdr3_aa
14 TRBD1 TRBJ2-5 many TRBV7-9 TGTGCCAGCAGCTCGGGATTACAGGGGGAGACCCAGTACTTC CASSSGLQGETQYF
13 . TRBJ1-1 . TRBV14 TGTGCCAGCAGCCTTTGGACGAACACTGAAGCTTTCTTT CASSLWTNTEAFF
13 TRBD1 TRBJ1-5 many TRBV7-9 TGTGCCAGCAGCGGGACAGGGGGTCAGCCCCAGCATTTT CASSGTGGQPQHF
15 . TRBJ1-1 many TRBV7-2 TGTGCCAGCAGCTTAGTCGCCAGGAATGGGGGTGAAGCTTTCTTT CASSLVARNGGEAFF
15 . TRBJ2-4 many TRBV7-8 TGTGCCAGCAGCGAACGAGGGGGGGTCAAAAACATTCAGTACTTC CASSERGGVKNIQYF
15 . TRBJ2-2 many TRBV14 TGTGCCAGCAGCCAAGAATTGGGGAACACCGGGGAGCTGTTTTTT CASSQELGNTGELFF
16 . TRBJ1-1 many TRBV18 TGTGCCAGCTCACCACCGGGCCTGGATGGGGCCACTGAAGCTTTCTTT CASSPPGLDGATEAFF
17 . TRBJ2-3 many TRBV9 TGTGCCAGCAGCGTGGCGGGTCTTCCTCAGGTCGGAGATACGCAGTATTTT CASSVAGLPQVGDTQYF
13 . TRBJ1-2 few TRBV30 TGTGCCTGGAGTTCCGAGGGATCCTATGGCTACACCTTC CAWSSEGSYGYTF
18 . TRBJ1-4 many TRBV15 TGTGCCACCAGCAGAGACGTCGGGGGATGGGGATCTAATGAAAAACTGTTTTTT CATSRDVGGWGSNEKLFF
15 . TRBJ2-4 many TRBV12-3/TRBV12-4 TGTGCCAGCAGTTTGAAGGACTTAGCCAAAAACATTCAGTACTTC CASSLKDLAKNIQYF
14 . TRBJ2-6 many TRBV19 TGTGCCAGTAACGTCAACTCTGGGGCCAACGTCCTGACTTTC CASNVNSGANVLTF
15 TRBD2 TRBJ2-3 many TRBV24-1 TGTGCCACCAGTGAATCTAGCGGGGGAACAGATACGCAGTATTTT CATSESSGGTDTQYF
17 . TRBJ2-6 many TRBV6-5 TGTGCCAGCAGTTTACAGGGTTCGTTAGATGGGGCCAACGTCCTGACTTTC CASSLQGSLDGANVLTF
14 TRBD1 TRBJ2-1 many TRBV18 TGTGCCAGCTCACCGCGACAGGGCTACAATGAGCAGTTCTTC CASSPRQGYNEQFF
15 TRBD1 TRBJ1-5 many TRBV10-3 TGTGCCATCAGATCAACAGGGGGCAGGGACCAGCCCCAGCATTTT CAIRSTGGRDQPQHF
13 . TRBJ2-7 many TRBV13 TGTGCCAGCAGCTTTGAGCGCATTGGCGAGCAGTACTTC CASSFERIGEQYF
12 . TRBJ1-4 many TRBV19 TGTGCCAGTAGTCCCCGGGGCGAAAAACTGTTTTTT CASSPRGEKLFF
17 TRBD1 TRBJ2-5 many TRBV23-1 TGCGCCACCTACGGGACAGGGGTCTTAGGTCCCCAAGAGACCCAGTACTTC CATYGTGVLGPQETQYF
15 . TRBJ2-7 many TRBV10-3 TGTGCCATCAGTGAGAGACTAGATAGCTCCTACGAGCAGTACTTC CAISERLDSSYEQYF
16 TRBD2 TRBJ2-3 many TRBV28 TGTGCCAGCAGGCGAGGGGTAGGACTAGCGGCAGATACGCAGTATTTT CASRRGVGLAADTQYF
13 . TRBJ2-5 many TRBV7-3 TGTGCCAGCAGCTTAAGTCGAGAAGAGACCCAGTACTTC CASSLSREETQYF
13 . TRBJ2-2 many TRBV11-2 TGTGCCAGCAGCTTATGGGATACCGGGGAGCTGTTTTTT CASSLWDTGELFF
13 TRBD2 TRBJ2-7 many TRBV7-2 TGTGCCAGCAGCTTAGGTAGCGGGACCGAGCAGTACTTC CASSLGSGTEQYF
15 TRBD1 TRBJ2-7 many TRBV28 TGTGCCAGCAGTACCCCCGGACAGGGATACTACGAGCAGTACTTC CASSTPGQGYYEQYF
17 TRBD2 TRBJ2-2 many TRBV20-1 TGCAGTGCTATAGCTCCCGGGACTAGTTCGAACACCGGGGAGCTGTTTTTT CSAIAPGTSSNTGELFF
12 . TRBJ1-2 . TRBV7-2 TGTGCCAGCAGCTTAGAGGGCAGGACGGAGATATTC CASSLEGRTEIF